This is a list of T cell receptor beta chains from one sample in a study of regulatory dendritic cells for organ transplantation. Data came from immunoSEQ multiplex PCR; TCRdb stores just in-frame clones and leaves some out. This sample yields 20,000 to 25,000 clones, of which 74% are seen a single time; around 1% belongs to the top ten. The sequencing input was memory CD4+ T cells from blood. These receptors originate from a human donor in good health. Both conserved end residues are part of each CDR3. A D gene is named only where the DNA matches it firmly. Where a row states a size, it is once, few, many or the class of an expanded clone; other rows omit it.

cdr3_nt: TGTGCCAGTAGTATATCCAGGGCCTACGAGCAGTACTTC
cdr3_aa: CASSISRAYEQYF
clone_size: .
v_call: TRBV19
j_call: TRBJ2-7
d_call: .

cdr3_nt: TGCGCCAGCAGCCGGACCCCGGGACAGGGGACCGAGACCCAGTACTTC
cdr3_aa: CASSRTPGQGTETQYF
clone_size: .
v_call: TRBV4-1
j_call: TRBJ2-5
d_call: TRBD1

cdr3_nt: TGTGCCAGCAGCAAAGGGACAGGGCTGAGTCAGCCCCAGCATTTT
cdr3_aa: CASSKGTGLSQPQHF
clone_size: .
v_call: TRBV7-9
j_call: TRBJ1-5
d_call: TRBD1

cdr3_nt: TGCAGCGCGGGACAGGGGGAGAATTCACCCCTCCACTTT
cdr3_aa: CSAGQGENSPLHF
clone_size: .
v_call: TRBV29-1
j_call: TRBJ1-6
d_call: TRBD1

cdr3_nt: TGTGCCAGCAGCCCTGGGGTAGCGGGGGGTTTTCAAGAGACCCAGTACTTC
cdr3_aa: CASSPGVAGGFQETQYF
clone_size: .
v_call: TRBV11-3
j_call: TRBJ2-5
d_call: TRBD2

cdr3_nt: TGCGCCAGCAGCCCGGGACTAGCGGGGGGGGACCAGTTCTTC
cdr3_aa: CASSPGLAGGDQFF
clone_size: few
v_call: TRBV5-1
j_call: TRBJ2-1
d_call: TRBD2

cdr3_nt: TGCGCCAGCAGCCCTGGCGGGCCGAACACTGAAGCTTTCTTT
cdr3_aa: CASSPGGPNTEAFF
clone_size: .
v_call: TRBV4-3
j_call: TRBJ1-1
d_call: .

cdr3_nt: TGTGCTAGCAGCTTCCGGGGTTCACCCTACAATGAGCAGTTCTTC
cdr3_aa: CASSFRGSPYNEQFF
clone_size: few
v_call: TRBV7-7
j_call: TRBJ2-1
d_call: .

cdr3_nt: TGCGCCAGCAGCCCCACGACTAGTATGTCCGGGGAGCTGTTTTTT
cdr3_aa: CASSPTTSMSGELFF
clone_size: .
v_call: TRBV5-1
j_call: TRBJ2-2
d_call: .

cdr3_nt: TGTGCCAGCAGTCCATCACGGTTGATAGAGCAGTACTTC
cdr3_aa: CASSPSRLIEQYF
clone_size: .
v_call: TRBV6-1
j_call: TRBJ2-7
d_call: .

cdr3_nt: TGTGCCAGCAGTGAAGGGTATACAGCCGAGACCCAGTACTTC
cdr3_aa: CASSEGYTAETQYF
clone_size: .
v_call: TRBV2
j_call: TRBJ2-5
d_call: .

cdr3_nt: TGTGCCAGCTCATTCGTGGGACAGGGGGCTGATGAGCAGTTCTTC
cdr3_aa: CASSFVGQGADEQFF
clone_size: .
v_call: TRBV18
j_call: TRBJ2-1
d_call: TRBD1

cdr3_nt: TGTGCCAGCAGTTCACAGGGGCCTTACTATGGCTACACCTTC
cdr3_aa: CASSSQGPYYGYTF
clone_size: .
v_call: TRBV28
j_call: TRBJ1-2
d_call: TRBD1

cdr3_nt: TGTGCTAGTGCTCCGGACACAGGGCGATCCATTCAGTACTTC
cdr3_aa: CASAPDTGRSIQYF
clone_size: .
v_call: TRBV12-5
j_call: TRBJ2-4
d_call: .

cdr3_nt: TGTGCCAGCAGCTTGTGGTGGGGACAGGGAGCTTTAGAAGCTTTCTTT
cdr3_aa: CASSLWWGQGALEAFF
clone_size: .
v_call: TRBV5-6
j_call: TRBJ1-1
d_call: TRBD1

cdr3_nt: TGTGCCAGCAGCTTCGGGGGGGCGGCTGGAAACACCATATATTTT
cdr3_aa: CASSFGGAAGNTIYF
clone_size: .
v_call: TRBV5-5
j_call: TRBJ1-3
d_call: .

cdr3_nt: TGTGCCAGCAGCGCCCCGGGACAGGGCCCCGGGGAGCTGTTTTTT
cdr3_aa: CASSAPGQGPGELFF
clone_size: .
v_call: TRBV9
j_call: TRBJ2-2
d_call: TRBD1

cdr3_nt: TGTGCCAGCAGCGTAACATATTGGACAGAGCCGAACACTGAAGCTTTCTTT
cdr3_aa: CASSVTYWTEPNTEAFF
clone_size: few
v_call: TRBV11-3
j_call: TRBJ1-1
d_call: .

cdr3_nt: TGTGCCAGCAGCGAATCGGACTTTACAGATACGCAGTATTTT
cdr3_aa: CASSESDFTDTQYF
clone_size: .
v_call: TRBV6-5
j_call: TRBJ2-3
d_call: .

cdr3_nt: TGCGCCAGCAGCTATCCACCTCGGGACAGCTCCTACGAGCAGTACTTC
cdr3_aa: CASSYPPRDSSYEQYF
clone_size: once
v_call: TRBV5-1
j_call: TRBJ2-7
d_call: TRBD1

cdr3_nt: TGTGCCAGCACCATAGGGACAGGGCGCTCTGGAAACACCATATATTTT
cdr3_aa: CASTIGTGRSGNTIYF
clone_size: .
v_call: TRBV5-4
j_call: TRBJ1-3
d_call: TRBD1

cdr3_nt: TGTGCCAGCAGCAGGTACCCCTCGAGGGACAGGGGATACGAGCAGTACTTC
cdr3_aa: CASSRYPSRDRGYEQYF
clone_size: .
v_call: TRBV7-9
j_call: TRBJ2-7
d_call: TRBD1

cdr3_nt: TGCGCCAGCAGCTTGGGGGGGCCGGGAAACACCATATATTTT
cdr3_aa: CASSLGGPGNTIYF
clone_size: .
v_call: TRBV5-1
j_call: TRBJ1-3
d_call: .

cdr3_nt: TGTGCCAGCAGCTTAGCGGCGGACACTGGGGAGCAGTACTTC
cdr3_aa: CASSLAADTGEQYF
clone_size: .
v_call: TRBV7-2
j_call: TRBJ2-7
d_call: .

cdr3_nt: TGTGCCAGCAGCCTGAAACAGGGCTCCGGGTATGGCTACACCTTC
cdr3_aa: CASSLKQGSGYGYTF
clone_size: .
v_call: TRBV2
j_call: TRBJ1-2
d_call: .

cdr3_nt: TGTGCCAGCAGTGTACGACAGGGGTCCGCTTTCTTT
cdr3_aa: CASSVRQGSAFF
clone_size: .
v_call: TRBV2
j_call: TRBJ1-1
d_call: TRBD1

cdr3_nt: TGTGCCAGCAGCTTAGCCGGGAACACTGAAGCTTTCTTT
cdr3_aa: CASSLAGNTEAFF
clone_size: few
v_call: TRBV7-2
j_call: TRBJ1-1
d_call: .

cdr3_nt: TGTGCCATCAGGTCAACTACAGGGACCTACGAGCAGTACTTC
cdr3_aa: CAIRSTTGTYEQYF
clone_size: .
v_call: TRBV10-3
j_call: TRBJ2-7
d_call: .

cdr3_nt: TGTGCCAGCAGCCACACAAGCGCGAGCTCCTACAATGAGCAGTTCTTC
cdr3_aa: CASSHTSASSYNEQFF
clone_size: .
v_call: TRBV5-6
j_call: TRBJ2-1
d_call: .

cdr3_nt: TGTGCCAGCAGCTTACCAACAGGAGTTGTCTCTGAGCAGTTCTTC
cdr3_aa: CASSLPTGVVSEQFF
clone_size: .
v_call: TRBV11-2
j_call: TRBJ2-1
d_call: .

cdr3_nt: TGTGCCAGCAGTTACGACAGGACTAGCCATGGCTACACCTTC
cdr3_aa: CASSYDRTSHGYTF
clone_size: few
v_call: TRBV6-5
j_call: TRBJ1-2
d_call: .

cdr3_nt: TGTGCCAGCAGCCAAGAGGTCCGAACTAGCGGGCCCCCGGCCAAAAACATTCAGTACTTC
cdr3_aa: CASSQEVRTSGPPAKNIQYF
clone_size: .
v_call: TRBV4-2
j_call: TRBJ2-4
d_call: TRBD2

cdr3_nt: TGTGCCAGCAGCTTAGCGGGGCGCAGCACTGAAGCTTTCTTT
cdr3_aa: CASSLAGRSTEAFF
clone_size: once
v_call: TRBV7-3
j_call: TRBJ1-1
d_call: .

cdr3_nt: TGTGCCACCCAGGTAGCGGGGGGGCCTGAGGAGACCCAGTACTTC
cdr3_aa: CATQVAGGPEETQYF
clone_size: .
v_call: TRBV2
j_call: TRBJ2-5
d_call: TRBD2

cdr3_nt: TGTGCCAGCAGAGGGGGTAGCGGGGGGACCGGAGGTGAGCAGTTCTTC
cdr3_aa: CASRGGSGGTGGEQFF
clone_size: .
v_call: TRBV6-4
j_call: TRBJ2-1
d_call: TRBD2

cdr3_nt: TGCGCCAGCAGCATCGGACAGGGAGGAAACACTGAAGCTTTCTTT
cdr3_aa: CASSIGQGGNTEAFF
clone_size: .
v_call: TRBV5-1
j_call: TRBJ1-1
d_call: TRBD1

cdr3_nt: TGCAGCGTTCTGACAGGGGGATTTGGCTACACCTTC
cdr3_aa: CSVLTGGFGYTF
clone_size: few
v_call: TRBV29-1
j_call: TRBJ1-2
d_call: TRBD1

cdr3_nt: TGTGCCAGCAGCGCCGCCGGGACTTTGACGACAGATACGCAGTATTTT
cdr3_aa: CASSAAGTLTTDTQYF
clone_size: few
v_call: TRBV9
j_call: TRBJ2-3
d_call: .

cdr3_nt: TGTGCCAGCAGTGCGGGACTAGCGACAGATACGCAGTATTTT
cdr3_aa: CASSAGLATDTQYF
clone_size: .
v_call: TRBV6-4
j_call: TRBJ2-3
d_call: TRBD2

cdr3_nt: TGCGCCAGCAGCTGGGGACAGGGCGACTATAATTCACCCCTCCACTTT
cdr3_aa: CASSWGQGDYNSPLHF
clone_size: few
v_call: TRBV5-1
j_call: TRBJ1-6
d_call: TRBD1

cdr3_nt: TGTGCCAGTACACCGGGACAGGGGGCCCTCGGGCAGCCCCAGCATTTT
cdr3_aa: CASTPGQGALGQPQHF
clone_size: .
v_call: TRBV19
j_call: TRBJ1-5
d_call: TRBD1

cdr3_nt: TGCGCCAGCAGCTTGGCCGAAGGAGGAGTGGCCGAGCAGTACTTC
cdr3_aa: CASSLAEGGVAEQYF
clone_size: .
v_call: TRBV5-1
j_call: TRBJ2-7
d_call: .

cdr3_nt: TGTGCTAGTGGTGCACAATCGACAGCCAATGAGCAGTTCTTC
cdr3_aa: CASGAQSTANEQFF
clone_size: few
v_call: TRBV12-5
j_call: TRBJ2-1
d_call: .

cdr3_nt: TGCGCCAGCAGCTGGTTGACTAGCGGGGGGGCCGGGGAGCTGTTTTTT
cdr3_aa: CASSWLTSGGAGELFF
clone_size: .
v_call: TRBV5-1
j_call: TRBJ2-2
d_call: TRBD2

cdr3_nt: TGTGCCAGCAGCCTGGGCGCGCCTATAGAAAAACTGTTTTTT
cdr3_aa: CASSLGAPIEKLFF
clone_size: .
v_call: TRBV7-2
j_call: TRBJ1-4
d_call: .

cdr3_nt: TGTGCCAGCAGTGAGACCGCGGGACAGGGCACAGATACGCAGTATTTT
cdr3_aa: CASSETAGQGTDTQYF
clone_size: .
v_call: TRBV6-1
j_call: TRBJ2-3
d_call: TRBD1

cdr3_nt: TGTGCCAGCAGCTCGAGGGGACTGGACGGGATAGATACGCAGTATTTT
cdr3_aa: CASSSRGLDGIDTQYF
clone_size: .
v_call: TRBV9
j_call: TRBJ2-3
d_call: .

cdr3_nt: TGTGCCAGTAGTAGGGCAGGGGGTGCGGGGGCCAACGTCCTGACTTTC
cdr3_aa: CASSRAGGAGANVLTF
clone_size: .
v_call: TRBV5-6
j_call: TRBJ2-6
d_call: TRBD1

cdr3_nt: TGTGCCAGCAGCTTGAATGGCCCGAACACTGAAGCTTTCTTT
cdr3_aa: CASSLNGPNTEAFF
clone_size: .
v_call: TRBV5-4
j_call: TRBJ1-1
d_call: .